The rows below give T cell receptor beta chains drawn from one sample of a study of a mutant IDH1 vaccine in newly diagnosed glioma. These receptors are not linked to any known antigen. Generated by immunoSEQ multiplex PCR, the TCRdb table keeps only in-frame clones and is missing some. The profile shows about 56,000 clones, 80% to 85% of them singletons. The sequencing here drew on PBMCs, taken from a glioma patient whose treatment included an IDH1 peptide vaccine. The receptors shown here come from a woman between 50 and 59 years old with glioma. The CDR3 runs from the conserved cysteine through the conserved F or W. D genes are given only for firm matches. Rows give clone size only sometimes, using once, few, many, or a class for an expanded clone.

v_gene	d_gene	abundance	j_gene	CDR3aa	CDR3nt
TRBV27	TRBD1	-	TRBJ1-2	CASSSGGQSYGYTF	TGTGCCAGCAGTTCGGGGGGACAGAGCTATGGCTACACCTTC
TRBV28	TRBD2	-	TRBJ2-3	CASSPGGTDTQYF	TGTGCCAGCAGTCCGGGGGGAACAGATACGCAGTATTTT
TRBV9	TRBD1	-	TRBJ1-2	CASSGTGRNYGYTF	TGTGCCAGCAGCGGGACAGGGAGGAACTATGGCTACACCTTC
TRBV6-6	-	-	TRBJ2-7	CASSRRHEQYF	TGTGCCAGCAGCCGCCGTCACGAGCAGTACTTC
TRBV7-9	-	few	TRBJ1-1	CASSPDIWASFF	TGTGCCAGCAGCCCCGACATTTGGGCGTCCTTCTTT
TRBV4-1	-	-	TRBJ2-7	CASSQEAGTHEQYF	TGCGCCAGCAGCCAAGAAGCGGGTACTCACGAGCAGTACTTC
TRBV29-1	-	few	TRBJ1-3	CSAETSGNTIYF	TGCAGCGCAGAGACCTCTGGAAACACCATATATTTT
TRBV27	-	-	TRBJ1-1	CASSLSGQLRNTEAFF	TGTGCCAGCAGTTTATCCGGACAGCTTCGAAACACTGAAGCTTTCTTT
TRBV27	-	-	TRBJ2-5	CASTSLGSGGAETQYF	TGTGCCAGCACCTCTCTGGGGTCCGGAGGGGCGGAGACCCAGTACTTC
TRBV11-2	-	few	TRBJ2-7	CASSPLGRNEQYF	TGTGCCAGCAGCCCTCTAGGTAGGAACGAGCAGTACTTC
TRBV19	TRBD1	-	TRBJ1-1	CASSKSPQKQGMLTEAFF	TGTGCCAGTAGTAAATCGCCTCAAAAACAGGGGATGTTGACTGAAGCTTTCTTT
TRBV7-9	-	-	TRBJ2-2	CASKDRDRLTGELFF	TGTGCCAGCAAGGATAGAGATCGTCTGACCGGGGAGCTGTTTTTT
TRBV10-1	-	-	TRBJ1-1	CATKRGAMNTEAFF	TGCGCCACCAAAAGGGGGGCGATGAACACTGAAGCTTTCTTT
TRBV6-6	-	-	TRBJ1-5	CASKREAVQPQHF	TGTGCCAGCAAACGAGAGGCCGTGCAGCCCCAGCATTTT
TRBV5-4	-	-	TRBJ1-4	CASSPQGFGEKLFF	TGTGCCAGCAGCCCACAGGGTTTCGGTGAAAAACTGTTTTTT
TRBV9	-	-	TRBJ1-2	CASSVAGKDYGYTF	TGTGCCAGCAGCGTTGCAGGGAAAGACTATGGCTACACCTTC
TRBV19	TRBD1	-	TRBJ1-1	CASSAQGADTEAFF	TGTGCCAGTAGTGCCCAGGGGGCGGACACTGAAGCTTTCTTT
TRBV29-1	TRBD1	-	TRBJ1-1	CSVETTGGVAFF	TGCAGCGTTGAAACGACAGGGGGTGTAGCTTTCTTT
TRBV6-6	-	-	TRBJ1-1	CASTEWGTEAFF	TGTGCCAGCACCGAATGGGGCACTGAAGCTTTCTTT
TRBV7-9	TRBD2	-	TRBJ2-7	CASSSKGGSSYEQYF	TGTGCCAGCAGTTCGAAGGGAGGGAGCTCCTACGAGCAGTACTTC
TRBV5-1	TRBD2	once	TRBJ2-5	CASSVAGGQETQYF	TGCGCCAGCAGCGTGGCCGGGGGGCAAGAGACCCAGTACTTC
TRBV9	-	-	TRBJ2-2	CASSVGGGTNTGELFF	TGTGCCAGCAGCGTAGGTGGGGGCACAAACACCGGGGAGCTGTTTTTT
TRBV5-1	-	-	TRBJ2-7	CASSPGPPTYEQYF	TGCGCCAGTTCTCCGGGACCCCCGACCTACGAGCAGTACTTC
TRBV7-9	-	-	TRBJ2-3	CASSLERAISTDTQYF	TGTGCCAGCAGCTTAGAACGGGCGATTAGCACAGATACGCAGTATTTT
TRBV4-2	TRBD1	-	TRBJ1-3	CASSQEWSRGWGNTIYF	TGTGCCAGCAGCCAAGAATGGTCCAGGGGGTGGGGAAACACCATATATTTT
TRBV5-1	-	-	TRBJ1-2	CASSAQGSYGYTF	TGCGCCAGCAGCGCCCAGGGGAGCTATGGCTACACCTTC
TRBV11-3	-	-	TRBJ2-5	CASSSKRGGETQYF	TGTGCCAGCAGCTCCAAACGAGGGGGGGAGACCCAGTACTTC
TRBV5-4	-	-	TRBJ2-6	CASCPGGANVLTF	TGTGCCAGCTGTCCGGGTGGGGCCAACGTCCTGACTTTC
TRBV28	TRBD1	-	TRBJ2-3	CASSLTGVGAGTQYF	TGTGCCAGCAGCCTGACAGGGGTGGGGGCTGGGACGCAGTATTTT
TRBV11-3	-	-	TRBJ1-2	CASSLGVGFYGYTF	TGTGCCAGCAGCTTAGGTGTGGGCTTCTATGGCTACACCTTC
TRBV5-1	-	-	TRBJ2-2	CASSLTPVPGELFF	TGCGCCAGCAGCCTTACCCCGGTTCCCGGGGAGCTGTTTTTT
TRBV10-3	-	-	TRBJ1-5	CAISGTDNQPQHF	TGTGCCATCAGTGGAACTGACAATCAGCCCCAGCATTTT
TRBV15	TRBD1	few	TRBJ2-7	CATSFQGADEQYF	TGTGCCACCAGCTTCCAGGGGGCCGACGAGCAGTACTTC
TRBV2	TRBD1	few	TRBJ2-5	CASSVTGGQETQYF	TGTGCCAGCAGTGTCACAGGGGGCCAAGAGACCCAGTACTTC
TRBV10-3	-	-	TRBJ2-2	CAIVAANSGELFF	TGTGCCATCGTGGCAGCAAATTCCGGGGAGCTGTTTTTT
TRBV9	TRBD1	-	TRBJ2-5	CASSVPRGQGRETQYF	TGTGCCAGCAGCGTGCCCCGCGGACAGGGGCGAGAGACCCAGTACTTC
TRBV10-3	-	few	TRBJ1-2	CATGAGKWETNYGYTF	TGTGCCACCGGAGCAGGGAAATGGGAGACTAACTATGGCTACACCTTC
TRBV9	-	-	TRBJ2-1	CASSVDGRGNEQFF	TGTGCCAGCAGCGTAGATGGGCGGGGCAATGAGCAGTTCTTC
TRBV6-5	-	-	TRBJ1-1	CASSPIRMNTEAFF	TGTGCCAGCAGCCCGATAAGAATGAACACTGAAGCTTTCTTT
TRBV7-9	TRBD2	-	TRBJ2-1	CASSNEGAGGPSNEQFF	TGTGCCAGCAGTAACGAGGGAGCGGGGGGGCCAAGCAATGAGCAGTTCTTC
TRBV7-6	TRBD2	-	TRBJ2-7	CASSWTSGSYEQYF	TGTGCCAGCAGCTGGACTAGCGGATCCTACGAGCAGTACTTC
TRBV18	-	-	TRBJ1-2	CASSPSGVSNYGYTF	TGTGCCAGCTCACCATCAGGGGTCTCTAACTATGGCTACACCTTC
TRBV25-1	-	-	TRBJ2-3	CASRGRLDTQYF	TGTGCCAGCAGGGGCAGGTTAGATACGCAGTATTTT
TRBV5-1	TRBD2	-	TRBJ2-5	CASSPLASNPGGETQYF	TGCGCCAGCAGCCCACTAGCCTCCAACCCCGGGGGGGAGACCCAGTACTTC
TRBV29-1	TRBD1	-	TRBJ1-2	CSVEKGAQGYTF	TGCAGCGTTGAGAAGGGGGCTCAAGGCTACACCTTC
TRBV11-3	TRBD2	-	TRBJ2-7	CASSFGGGAYEQYF	TGTGCCAGCAGCTTTGGCGGGGGAGCCTACGAGCAGTACTTC
TRBV27	-	-	TRBJ1-2	CASSLGGPNYGYTF	TGTGCCAGCAGTTTAGGGGGTCCTAACTATGGCTACACCTTC
TRBV30	-	few	TRBJ1-1	CAWTGPRLSEAFF	TGTGCCTGGACCGGACCCAGGTTGTCCGAAGCTTTCTTT
TRBV5-4	TRBD2	once	TRBJ2-2	CASSSAGTTGELFF	TGTGCCAGCAGCTCAGCGGGGACCACCGGGGAGCTGTTTTTT
TRBV19	-	-	TRBJ2-2	CASSSSIGELFF	TGTGCCAGTAGTTCCAGTATCGGGGAGCTGTTTTTT
TRBV30	-	-	TRBJ2-7	CAWIGRGGGEQYF	TGTGCCTGGATCGGTAGGGGGGGTGGAGAGCAGTACTTC
TRBV18	-	-	TRBJ1-3	CASSPYTGTSGNTIYF	TGTGCCAGCTCACCGTACACCGGTACCTCTGGAAACACCATATATTTT